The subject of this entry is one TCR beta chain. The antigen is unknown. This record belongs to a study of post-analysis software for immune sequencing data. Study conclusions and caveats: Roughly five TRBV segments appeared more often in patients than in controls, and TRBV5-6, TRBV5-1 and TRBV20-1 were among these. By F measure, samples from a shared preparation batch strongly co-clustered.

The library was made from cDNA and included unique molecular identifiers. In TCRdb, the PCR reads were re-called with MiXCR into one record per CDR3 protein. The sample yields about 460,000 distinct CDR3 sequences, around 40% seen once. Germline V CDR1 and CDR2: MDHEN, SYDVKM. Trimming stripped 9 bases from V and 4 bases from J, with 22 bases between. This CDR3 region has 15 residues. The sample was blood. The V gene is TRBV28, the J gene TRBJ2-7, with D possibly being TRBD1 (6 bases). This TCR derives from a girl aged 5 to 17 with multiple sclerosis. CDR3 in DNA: TGTGCCAGTAAAACGCCTTCCAGGGGATTGTACGAGCAGTACTTC. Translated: CASKTPSRGLYEQYF.